These 10 T cell receptor beta chains were sequenced from one sample in a study of blood T cell repertoires in COVID-19. Clones were sequenced by immunoSEQ multiplex PCR, and TCRdb holds only the in-frame ones, with some missing. The sample has 55,000 to 65,000 clones, approximately 82% seen once. The sample was peripheral blood. These receptors all stem from a woman aged 80 or older with acute or convalescent COVID-19.

The rearrangement links TRBV28 to TRBJ1-1; the D is unclear. V dropped 6 bases and J dropped 5 bases, with 16 bases sitting between them. Germline V gene sequence: CDR1 MDHEN, CDR2 SYDVKM. CDR3 size: 14 residues. CDR3 sequence reads: CASRLISERTEAFF. The CDR3 region has the DNA TGTGCCAGCAGGCTAATCAGTGAGAGGACTGAAGCTTTCTTT.

This clone was seen only a few times. J is TRBJ1-2 and V is TRBV28; D is undetermined. The CDR3 covers 15 residues. Trimming shortened V by 5 bases and J by 4 bases, and 17 bases separated the two germline ends. Germline V gene sequence: CDR1 MDHEN, CDR2 SYDVKM. The CDR3 loop reads CASSPWSFQVYGYTF. DNA for the CDR3: TGTGCCAGCAGTCCTTGGTCCTTCCAGGTCTATGGCTACACCTTC.

The chain employs TRBV5-1 and TRBJ2-7, with a tentative D call TRBD1 (6 bases). The V and J ends lost 4 bases and 4 bases respectively, with 12 bases between them. Germline loops: CDR1 SGHRS, CDR2 YFSETQ. The CDR3 loop spans 13 amino acids. The CDR3 bases are TGCGCCAGCAGCACAGGGTTCTCATACGAGCAGTACTTC. It translates to CASSTGFSYEQYF.

The chain recombines TRBV9 with TRBJ2-3; 9 nucleotides match TRBD2. There are 17 residues in the CDR3. Germline assignment: CDR1 SGDLS and CDR2 YYNGEE. V was clipped by 0 bases and J by 2 bases; unmatched bases: 7. The CDR3 reads CASSVEGLAGNTDTQYF. In nucleotides, the CDR3 is TGTGCCAGCAGCGTAGAAGGTCTAGCGGGAAACACAGATACGCAGTATTTT. The full variable domain, in which reference TRBV9 and TRBJ2-3 provide the parts outside the CDR3, is DSGVTQTPKHLITATGQRVTLRCSPRSGDLSVYWYQQSLDQGLQFLIQYYNGEERAKGNILERFSAQQFPDLHSELNLSSLELGDSALYFCASSVEGLAGNTDTQYFGPGTRLTVL.

The chain uses TRBV30 and TRBJ1-1, with 9 bases identical to TRBD1. Germline lookup yields CDR1 GTSNPN and CDR2 SVGIG (reference sequence). This CDR3 is 12 amino acids long. V lost 3 bases, J lost 11 bases, and 7 bases stayed unmatched. DNA of the CDR3: TGTGCCTGGAGCGTCCCCGGGACAGGGGCTTTCTTT. Encoded protein: CAWSVPGTGAFF.

This clone appeared a few times. The chain employs TRBV5-1 and TRBJ2-3, with 11 positions matching TRBD2. The germline gives CDR1 SGHRS, CDR2 YFSETQ. V trimming: 3 bases; J trimming: 6 bases; junction bases outside the gene matches: 6. This CDR3 spans 15 amino acids. CDR3: CASSYTSGSGDTQYF. The CDR3 nucleotides read TGCGCCAGCAGCTATACTAGCGGGAGTGGTGATACGCAGTATTTT.

V usage is TRBV5-1 and J usage is TRBJ2-5; D gene uncertain. Trimming shortened V by 2 bases and J by 7 bases, and 15 bases separated the two germline ends. This CDR3 is 14 amino acids long. Germline CDR1 is SGHRS and CDR2 is YFSETQ. DNA of the CDR3: TGCGCCAGCAGCTTCGAGGATGGGTTGGGGACCCAGTACTTC. Its protein is CASSFEDGLGTQYF.

The genes are TRBV4-1 and TRBJ2-3; 13 nucleotides align to TRBD2. The CDR3 spans 16 residues. Germline CDR1 MGHRA, CDR2 YSYEKL. Trimming cost V 1 base and J 10 bases; bases outside gene matches: 8. The CDR3: CASSQGPGLAGYPQYF. DNA for the CDR3: TGCGCCAGCAGCCAAGGCCCGGGACTAGCGGGATACCCGCAGTATTTT.

The rearrangement uses TRBV7-2 and TRBJ2-5; D gene uncertain. The V end lost 0 bases, the J end lost 5 bases, and 10 bases lay between the germline ends. Germline CDR1 reads SGHTA; CDR2 reads FQGNSA. The CDR3 runs 14 residues. The CDR3 nucleotides are TGTGCCAGCAGCTTAGCGTTAAACCGGGAGACCCAGTACTTC. Its translation: CASSLALNRETQYF.

The gene calls are TRBV5-5 and TRBJ1-1; possible D gene TRBD1, 6 bases. CDR1 is SGHKS, CDR2 YYEKEE, per germline (reference sequence). V was cut by 3 bases and J by 4 bases, with 16 bases left in between. CDR3 length equals 15 residues. The CDR3 bases are TGTGCCAGCAGCTGGGGGCGCCTTAGCCTCACTGAAGCTTTCTTT. This encodes CASSWGRLSLTEAFF.